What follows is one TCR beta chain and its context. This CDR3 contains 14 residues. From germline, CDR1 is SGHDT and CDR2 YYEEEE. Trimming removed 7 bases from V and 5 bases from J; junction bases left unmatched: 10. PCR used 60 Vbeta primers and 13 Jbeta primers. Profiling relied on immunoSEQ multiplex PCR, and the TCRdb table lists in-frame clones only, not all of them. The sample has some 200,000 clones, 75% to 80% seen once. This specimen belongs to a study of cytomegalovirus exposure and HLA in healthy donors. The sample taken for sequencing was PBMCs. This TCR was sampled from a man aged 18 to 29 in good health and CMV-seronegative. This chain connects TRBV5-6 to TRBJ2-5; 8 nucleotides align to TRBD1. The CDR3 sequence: CASGRQGATETQYF. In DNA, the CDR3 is TGTGCCAGCGGCCGGCAGGGGGCAACGGAGACCCAGTACTTC.